This T cell receptor beta chain was identified in a study of OX40 agonist ivuxolimab in advanced cancers. Study-level findings and limits: Within 6 weeks, CD4+ and CD8+ blood T cells expanded clonally at 0.1 to 3.0 mg/kg.

J lost 0 bases, V lost 7 bases, and 5 bases had no gene match. This CDR3 has 15 amino acids. Germline values: CDR1 SQVTM, CDR2 ANQGSEA. The data were produced by immunoSEQ multiplex PCR, yet TCRdb's version contains in-frame clones alone and is incomplete. The sample lists some 70,000 clones, over 75% occurring once. In regard to this clone: Its antigen is still unknown.

The material was CD4+ or CD8+ T cells sorted from blood, obtained in a trial of the OX40 agonist ivuxolimab. The receptor was derived from an adult with an advanced solid tumor such as melanoma, head and neck, liver or kidney cancer. The chain couples TRBV29-1 to TRBJ2-3; the match to TRBD2 covers 12 bases. CDR3 amino acids: CSGVGTSGSTDTQYF. For the CDR3, the DNA is TGCAGCGGCGTGGGGACTAGCGGGAGCACAGATACGCAGTATTTT.